Below are 8 T cell receptor beta chains sequenced from a single sample in a study of T cell responses to AZD1222 COVID-19 vaccine. Sequenced by immunoSEQ multiplex PCR; TCRdb stores in-frame clones only, minus some. The sample comprises tens of thousands of clones, roughly 88% of which are singletons, and 22% rests with the top ten. Sequenced here: peripheral blood, sampled on day 0 of AZD1222 vaccination. Source of these receptors: an adult in good health.

The J gene is TRBJ2-7, the V gene TRBV7-6, with a weak D call TRBD2 (5 bases). Germline loops: CDR1 SGHVS, CDR2 FNYEAQ. V lost 5 bases and J 4 bases, leaving 18 bases between the germline ends. The CDR3 totals 15 residues. The CDR3 coding sequence is TGTGCCAGCAGCCCCGACCCAACTCCGGGGTACGAGCAGTACTTC. As protein: CASSPDPTPGYEQYF.

The gene calls are TRBV7-2 and TRBJ1-2, with TRBD1 as a possible D gene (6 bases). V lost 1 base to trimming and J lost 4 bases, with 16 bases between them. The CDR3 is made up of 16 amino acids. Per germline, CDR1 SGHTA and CDR2 FQGNSA. Here the CDR3 DNA reads TGTGCCAGCAGCTTAGGTAGTAGGGGGGGCCTCTATGGCTACACCTTC. This encodes CASSLGSRGGLYGYTF.

The J gene is TRBJ1-1, the V gene TRBV14; D is uncertain. CDR1 and CDR2 (germline): SGHDN, FVKESK. This CDR3 is built from 13 residues. Trimming stripped 5 bases from V and 5 bases from J, with 12 bases between. Here the CDR3 DNA reads TGTGCCAGCAGCATAACACCCGGGACTGAAGCTTTCTTT. Translated, it gives CASSITPGTEAFF.

The chain uses TRBV9 and TRBJ2-1, with 9 positions matching TRBD1. The germline gives CDR1 SGDLS, CDR2 YYNGEE. V gave up 4 bases and J gave up 9 bases; unmatched junction bases: 14. The CDR3 totals 16 residues. The CDR3 reads CASSQTGGGQWREQFF. The CDR3 DNA follows: TGTGCCAGCAGCCAAACAGGGGGCGGCCAGTGGCGTGAGCAGTTCTTC.

The rearrangement uses TRBV7-9 and TRBJ2-3, with 7 bases that match TRBD1. CDR1 and CDR2 from the germline V gene are SEHNR and FQNEAQ (reference sequence). The CDR3 length is 16 residues. Germline trimming cut 5 bases from V and 2 bases from J; bases unmatched to any gene: 10. CDR3 coding DNA: TGTGCCAGCAGCCGAAACCGGGACAGCTCCACAGATACGCAGTATTTT. Its translation is CASSRNRDSSTDTQYF. Filled out from reference TRBV7-9 and TRBJ2-3, the complete variable domain reads DTGVSQNPRHKITKRGQNVTFRCDPISEHNRLYWYRQTLGQGPEFLTYFQNEAQLEKSRLLSDRFSAERPKGSFSTLEIQRTEQGDSAMYLCASSRNRDSSTDTQYFGPGTRLTVL.

The chain recombines TRBV7-2 with TRBJ1-2; D may be TRBD1 (5 bases). V was shortened by 7 bases and J by 3 bases, with 18 bases between the two germline ends. Germline V gene data show CDR1 as SGHTA and CDR2 as FQGNSA. The CDR3 length is 15 residues. CDR3 protein: CASTYIPGADYGYTF. The CDR3 DNA sequence: TGTGCCAGCACCTATATTCCCGGGGCAGACTATGGCTACACCTTC.

The chain joins TRBV6-5 to TRBJ1-4, with 8 nucleotides matching TRBD1. CDR1 and CDR2 (germline): MNHEY, SVGAGI. With 2 bases clipped from V and 4 bases from J, the junction kept 3 bases outside the gene matches. The CDR3 extends over 15 amino acids. CDR3 protein: CASSYGGQVNEKLFF. CDR3 DNA: TGTGCCAGCAGTTACGGGGGACAGGTTAATGAAAAACTGTTTTTT.

The V gene is TRBV30, the J gene TRBJ2-7, with 12 bases fitting TRBD1. Trimming took 4 bases from V and 5 from J; bases not matched to a gene: 6. Germline-derived CDR1 and CDR2 are GTSNPN and SVGIG (reference sequence). This CDR3 has 14 residues. The DNA for the CDR3 is TGTGCCTGGACCTCGGGACAGGGGGCGAACGAGCAGTACTTC. It translates to CAWTSGQGANEQYF.